This TCR beta chain comes out of a study of T cell responses to AZD1222 COVID-19 vaccine. The assay was immunoSEQ multiplex PCR, and TCRdb's table has in-frame clones only and misses some. The sample records over 85,000 clones, roughly four fifths being singletons. This CDR3 has 14 amino acids. The germline gives CDR1 SEHNR, CDR2 FQNEAQ (reference sequence). With 7 bases removed from V and 8 bases from J, the gap between germline ends came to 20 bases. The chain joins TRBV7-9 to TRBJ1-2; D possibly corresponds to TRBD1 (6 bases). This TCR came from an adult in good health. This material consisted of peripheral blood, taken on day 0 of AZD1222 vaccination. CDR3 DNA sequence: TGTGCCAGCAAGGTCGGCCAGGGGAGAGGCGGCTACACCTTC. Its protein product is CASKVGQGRGGYTF.